The text below deals with one T cell receptor beta chain. Antigen: not known. Libraries were prepared by immunoSEQ multiplex PCR; TCRdb keeps only in-frame clonotypes and omits some of them. The sample lists about 600,000 clones; around 97% were seen once. This entry is derived from a study of shared clonotypes between healthy human individuals. Study overall: Sampling drew on donors who were two women and three men aged 18 to 49. Study conclusions and caveats: Sequencing depth was expected to influence donor clonotype sharing. Naive subsets, compared against memory subsets, generally had larger estimated richness values.

The CDR3 extends over 11 amino acids. CDR1 and CDR2 (germline): DFQATT, SNEGSKA (reference sequence). V was cut by 6 bases and J by 4 bases, with 9 bases left in between. Adult Caucasians living in Nashville, Tennessee made up all of the donors. The chain combines TRBV20-1 with TRBJ2-5; D remains ambiguous. What was sequenced was naive CD4+ T cells sorted from blood. Regarding subset: CD45RA+ positively selected. This clonotype originated in a woman aged 30 to 39 in good health. The CDR3 coding sequence is TGCAGTGCCCAACCTATAGAGACCCAGTACTTC. As protein: CSAQPIETQYF.